This is a list of T cell receptor beta chains from one sample in a study of T cells in tuberculosis. Some clones are missing from TCRdb's copy, which holds only in-frame ones; the method was immunoSEQ multiplex PCR. This repertoire shows tens of thousands of clones, 90% to 95% found once; its top ten account for 9% to 13%. Material for sequencing was PBMCs. These receptors were taken from a donor aged 10 to 29 with latent tuberculosis or without tuberculosis infection. Some clones in this sample may be carry-over from other donors' samples. CDR3s include the opening cysteine and the closing phenylalanine or tryptophan. A D gene is named only where the DNA matches it firmly. Where a row states a size, it is once, few, many or the class of an expanded clone; other rows omit it.

j_gene | v_gene | d_gene | abundance | CDR3nt | CDR3aa
TRBJ1-3 | TRBV5-6 | TRBD1 | NA | TGTGCCAGCAGCTTGATGACAGGGGTCTGGGGAAACACCATATATTTT | CASSLMTGVWGNTIYF
TRBJ1-5 | TRBV28 | NA | NA | TGTGCCAGCAGTAACAGACCGTCAAATCAGCCCCAGCATTTT | CASSNRPSNQPQHF
TRBJ1-6 | TRBV27 | NA | once | TGTGCCAGCAGTTCAAAGGGGCCTAATAGACCCCTCCACTTT | CASSSKGPNRPLHF
TRBJ2-1 | TRBV6-5 | NA | NA | TGTGCCAGCAGTTCCCCGCAGAATGAGCAGTTCTTC | CASSSPQNEQFF
TRBJ2-5 | TRBV6-1 | TRBD1 | NA | TGTGCCAGCAGTGAAATTGTCCACAGGGGAGAGACCCAGTACTTC | CASSEIVHRGETQYF
TRBJ1-5 | TRBV7-8 | NA | NA | TGTGCCAGCAGCTTAGCGCGAGGTGGCAATCAGCCCCAGCATTTT | CASSLARGGNQPQHF
TRBJ2-7 | TRBV7-8 | TRBD1 | NA | TGTGCCAGCAGTCCTCAGGGGGCATACTACGAGCAGTACTTC | CASSPQGAYYEQYF
TRBJ2-7 | TRBV7-6 | NA | NA | TGTGCCAGCAGCTTAGGTTCCACTCGAAGGGGAGGCCACGAGCAGTACTTC | CASSLGSTRRGGHEQYF
TRBJ2-7 | TRBV19 | TRBD1 | NA | TGTGCCAGTAGTTCCGGGACAGGGGGCTACGAGCAGTACTTC | CASSSGTGGYEQYF
TRBJ2-2 | TRBV5-5 | TRBD2 | once | TGTGCCAGCAGTCATAGGACTAGCGGGGGGGCCTTGAACACCGGGGAGCTGTTTTTT | CASSHRTSGGALNTGELFF
TRBJ1-1 | TRBV5-1 | NA | NA | TGCGCCAGCAGCTTGGACAGGGTTACTGAAGCTTTCTTT | CASSLDRVTEAFF
TRBJ1-6 | TRBV5-1 | NA | NA | TGCGCCAGCAGCTTGAGTCCGGATTCACCCCTCCACTTT | CASSLSPDSPLHF
TRBJ2-1 | TRBV29-1 | TRBD1 | NA | TGCAGCGTTGAACAGGGGGCTCGCCATGAGCAGTTCTTC | CSVEQGARHEQFF
TRBJ1-2 | TRBV19 | NA | NA | TGTGCCAGTAGTCTCAGGGGACCTAACTATGGCTACACCTTC | CASSLRGPNYGYTF
TRBJ2-7 | TRBV7-6 | NA | NA | TGTGCCAGCAGCCGGGACTGGATCTACGAGCAGTACTTC | CASSRDWIYEQYF
TRBJ1-2 | TRBV19 | NA | few | TGTGCCAGTACCACTGGACAGTATGGCTACACCTTC | CASTTGQYGYTF
TRBJ1-6 | TRBV11-2 | NA | NA | TGTGCCAGCAGCTTTCGCTCGGGTGGTTCACCCCTCCACTTT | CASSFRSGGSPLHF
TRBJ2-3 | TRBV9 | NA | NA | TGTGCCAGCAGCCCCTGGGGGCAGGTTCAAAACACAGATACGCAGTATTTT | CASSPWGQVQNTDTQYF
TRBJ1-1 | TRBV6-1 | NA | NA | TGTGCCAGCAGTGAAGTGGGTGGAGAAAGCGAAGCTTTCTTT | CASSEVGGESEAFF
TRBJ2-1 | TRBV29-1 | NA | NA | TGCAGCGTTGAAGACCGCAATGAGCAGTTCTTC | CSVEDRNEQFF
TRBJ1-4 | TRBV5-4 | TRBD1 | NA | TGTGCCAGCAGCCCGGGACAGAACTTTAATGAAAAACTGTTTTTT | CASSPGQNFNEKLFF
TRBJ1-1 | TRBV4-1 | TRBD1 | NA | TGCGCCAGCAGCCTTGTAGGCTGGGACAGTATGAGTGAAGCTTTCTTT | CASSLVGWDSMSEAFF
TRBJ1-1 | TRBV29-1 | TRBD1 | NA | TGCAGCGGAAGCAGGGGGCCTGAGGTGGCTTTCTTT | CSGSRGPEVAFF
TRBJ2-3 | TRBV5-1 | NA | once | TGCGCCAGCACCCCGGGGAGCGCTAGCACAGATACGCAGTATTTT | CASTPGSASTDTQYF
TRBJ1-2 | TRBV6-5 | TRBD1 | NA | TGTGCCAGCAGTCCCCGGACAGGGGGATATGGCTACACCTTC | CASSPRTGGYGYTF
TRBJ1-6 | TRBV7-8 | TRBD1 | few | TGTGCCAGCAGCCAAAGACAGACAGGGGCTTCACCCCTCCACTTT | CASSQRQTGASPLHF
TRBJ1-3 | TRBV7-6 | NA | NA | TGTGCCAGCAGCTTCAGTCACTCTGGAAACACCATATATTTT | CASSFSHSGNTIYF
TRBJ2-7 | TRBV5-3 | NA | NA | TGTGCCAGAAGCCCTTCGGTTTGCGAGCAGTACTTC | CARSPSVCEQYF
TRBJ2-7 | TRBV13 | TRBD1 | NA | TGTGCCAGCAGCTTCCAACGGGACAGGGGTAGCTACGAGCAGTACTTC | CASSFQRDRGSYEQYF
TRBJ1-2 | TRBV29-1 | TRBD1 | NA | TGCAGCGTTGAATCCGGGACAGAGGTCTATGGCTACACCTTC | CSVESGTEVYGYTF
TRBJ2-7 | TRBV27 | NA | NA | TGTGCCAGCAGTTTTCAGGGGAACGAGCAGTACTTC | CASSFQGNEQYF
TRBJ2-1 | TRBV4-2 | TRBD2 | NA | TGTGCCAGCAGCCAAGTCCAGACTAGCGGGGGGGCGTATGAGCAGTTCTTC | CASSQVQTSGGAYEQFF
TRBJ2-2 | TRBV27 | NA | NA | TGTGCCAGCAGTAAGGGGTTGGGCACCGGGGAGCTGTTTTTT | CASSKGLGTGELFF
TRBJ2-5 | TRBV5-6 | NA | NA | TGTGCCAGCAGCTTGGGGGTGACAGTGAAAGAGACCCAGTACTTC | CASSLGVTVKETQYF
TRBJ1-6 | TRBV6-4 | TRBD1 | NA | TGTGCCAGCAGCCGGACAGGGGAAAATTCACCCCTCCACTTT | CASSRTGENSPLHF
TRBJ2-7 | TRBV6-6 | TRBD1 | NA | TGTGCCAGCAGTCTACGGACAGGGCTAACCTACGAGCAGTACTTC | CASSLRTGLTYEQYF
TRBJ2-5 | TRBV25-1 | TRBD2 | NA | TGTGCCAGCAGGTCCCCTGGACTAGCGGGGGGAGAAGAGACCCAGTACTTC | CASRSPGLAGGEETQYF
TRBJ2-3 | TRBV11-2 | NA | NA | TGTGCCAGCAGCTTAAGGGGTCTAGGAGATACGCAGTATTTT | CASSLRGLGDTQYF
TRBJ2-1 | TRBV19 | TRBD2 | once | TGTGCCAGTAGTAGTCTAGCGGGGAGGTACAATGAGCAGTTCTTC | CASSSLAGRYNEQFF
TRBJ2-2 | TRBV12-5 | NA | once | TGTGCTAGTGGTTTGGACGCAGGGCCCGGGGAGCTGTTTTTT | CASGLDAGPGELFF
TRBJ1-2 | TRBV9 | NA | NA | TGTGCCAGCAGCGCGACAGAGAACTATGGCTACACCTTC | CASSATENYGYTF
TRBJ2-7 | TRBV18 | NA | NA | TGTGCCAGCTCACCATTTTACCGAGACAGGCACTCCTACGAGCAGTACTTC | CASSPFYRDRHSYEQYF
TRBJ2-1 | TRBV10-1 | NA | NA | TGCGCCTCAGGTAGGGGCTCCTACAATGAGCAGTTCTTC | CASGRGSYNEQFF
TRBJ1-5 | TRBV19 | TRBD1 | once | TGTGCCAGTAGTATCCAGGGGGCATATCAGCCCCAGCATTTT | CASSIQGAYQPQHF
TRBJ2-7 | TRBV4-3 | NA | once | TGCGCCAGCAGCCAAGAGAACAGGGCCCACGAGCAGTACTTC | CASSQENRAHEQYF
TRBJ2-1 | TRBV5-6 | TRBD2 | NA | TGTGCCAGCCTCCATGGGGAGGGTGTGGATGAGCAGTTCTTC | CASLHGEGVDEQFF
TRBJ2-3 | TRBV5-1 | NA | NA | TGCGCCAGCAGCTTGGAACCCGGGTACGATACGCAGTATTTT | CASSLEPGYDTQYF
TRBJ2-3 | TRBV5-1 | TRBD2 | NA | TGCGCCAGCAGCTTGGCAACTAGCGGGGCCTTCACAGATACGCAGTATTTT | CASSLATSGAFTDTQYF
TRBJ2-3 | TRBV29-1 | TRBD1 | NA | TGCAGCGTACAGGGACAGCGGAGCACAGATACGCAGTATTTT | CSVQGQRSTDTQYF
TRBJ2-7 | TRBV18 | NA | NA | TGTGCCAGCTCACCACCGACAGAGTTCCCCTTCGGCGAGCAGTACTTC | CASSPPTEFPFGEQYF
TRBJ2-2 | TRBV19 | NA | NA | TGTGCCAGTAGTACCCAGGTAGTTGCCACCGGGGAGCTGTTTTTT | CASSTQVVATGELFF
TRBJ1-6 | TRBV10-1 | NA | NA | TGCGCCCTAGCAGGAGGCTCCTATAATTCACCCCTCCACTTT | CALAGGSYNSPLHF
TRBJ2-7 | TRBV29-1 | TRBD1 | NA | TGCAGCTTCAGAAGACAGGGTTCCTACGAGCAGTACTTC | CSFRRQGSYEQYF
TRBJ1-1 | TRBV5-6 | TRBD1 | NA | TGTGCCAGCAGCTACGGTGACCTAACAGGGGAGTCTGAAGCTTTCTTT | CASSYGDLTGESEAFF
TRBJ1-6 | TRBV7-9 | TRBD1 | NA | TGTGCCAGCAGCGGACAGGGCTATAATTCACCCCTCCACTTT | CASSGQGYNSPLHF
TRBJ2-3 | TRBV5-1 | NA | NA | TGCGCCAGCAGCTTGGGTATCGGGGGGCCCCCAGATACGCAGTATTTT | CASSLGIGGPPDTQYF
TRBJ2-2 | TRBV7-3 | TRBD2 | NA | TGTGCCAGCAGCCTCGTAGCGGGGTCTAACACCGGGGAGCTGTTTTTT | CASSLVAGSNTGELFF
TRBJ1-3 | TRBV19 | NA | NA | TGTGCCAGTAGTATAGCGACACATGGAAACACCATATATTTT | CASSIATHGNTIYF